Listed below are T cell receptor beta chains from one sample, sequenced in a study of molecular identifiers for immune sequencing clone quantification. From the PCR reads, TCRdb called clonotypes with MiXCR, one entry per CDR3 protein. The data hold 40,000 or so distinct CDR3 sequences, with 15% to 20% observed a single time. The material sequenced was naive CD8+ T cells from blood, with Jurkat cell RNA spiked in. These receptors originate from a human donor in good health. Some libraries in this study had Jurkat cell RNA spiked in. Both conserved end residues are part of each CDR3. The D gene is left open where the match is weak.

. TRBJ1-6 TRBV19 CASTANPNSPLHF
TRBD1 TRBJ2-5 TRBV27 CASSSWDRVQETQYF
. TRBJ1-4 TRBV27 CASSIRAASYNEKLFF
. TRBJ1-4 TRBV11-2 CASTTPQDEKLFF
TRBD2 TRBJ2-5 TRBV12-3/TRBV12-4 CASSSPPEAGATETQYF
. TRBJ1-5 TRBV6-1 CASSELKGSNQPQHF
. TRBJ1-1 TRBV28 CASSANTEAFF
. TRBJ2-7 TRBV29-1 CSARTEEAYEQYF
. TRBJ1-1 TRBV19 CASSIGRTEAFF
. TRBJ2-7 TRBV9 CASSVEGARGDEQYF
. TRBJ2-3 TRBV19 CASISDADTQYF
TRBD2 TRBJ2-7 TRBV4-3 CASSQESGSYEQYF
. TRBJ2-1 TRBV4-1 CASSLVGTGNEQFF
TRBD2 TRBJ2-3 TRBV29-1 CSVIASGGDTQYF
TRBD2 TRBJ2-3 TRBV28 CASSLAGAMDTQYF
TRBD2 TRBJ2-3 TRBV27 CASSHGGAGVTDTQYF
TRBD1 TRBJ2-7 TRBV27 CASSYRGFDYEQYF
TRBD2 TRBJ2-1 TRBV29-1 CSVELTETSGNEQFF
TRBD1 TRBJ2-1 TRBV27 CASSLYQGAYNEQFF
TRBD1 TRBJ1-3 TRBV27 CASSPLDRAVGNTIYF
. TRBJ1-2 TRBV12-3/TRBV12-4 CASSLGHPRGGYTF
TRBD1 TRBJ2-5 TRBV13 CASSSAGQGFGETQYF
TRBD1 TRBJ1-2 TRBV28 CASSLAGQGANYGYTF
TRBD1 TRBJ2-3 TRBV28 CASSPRTGVSTDTQYF
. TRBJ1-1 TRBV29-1 CSVGGSLNTEAFF
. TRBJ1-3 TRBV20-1 CSARDLWNSGNTIYF
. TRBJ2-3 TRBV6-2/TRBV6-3 CASNNRESTDTQYF
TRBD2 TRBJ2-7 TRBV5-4 CATSASGSYEQYF
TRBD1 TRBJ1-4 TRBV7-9 CASSTPEGQDIDNEKLFF
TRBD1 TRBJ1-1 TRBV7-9 CASSLSAGGGTEAFF
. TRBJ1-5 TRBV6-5 CASRLTLGGGNQPQHF
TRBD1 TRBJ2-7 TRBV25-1 CASSVIGQAYDLDF
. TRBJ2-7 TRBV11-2 CASSLDFVTGSSYEQYF
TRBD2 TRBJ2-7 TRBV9 CASSALAGSIYEQYF
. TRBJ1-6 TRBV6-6 CASSSLREVDSPLHF
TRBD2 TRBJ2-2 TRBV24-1 CATSGGGTGELFF
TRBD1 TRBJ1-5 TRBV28 CASSLPGQGYSNQPQHF
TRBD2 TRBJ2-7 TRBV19 CASSGTSGRDEQYF
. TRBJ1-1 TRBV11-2 CASSPGGGRNTEAFF
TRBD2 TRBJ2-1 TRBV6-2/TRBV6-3 CASSLAGGEEQFF
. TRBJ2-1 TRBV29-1 CSVPLSSWGQFF
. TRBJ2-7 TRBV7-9 CASSFMSDEQYF
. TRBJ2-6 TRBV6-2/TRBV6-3 CASSSQDSGANVLTF